This TCR beta chain came from a study of blood T cell repertoires in COVID-19 (dated by TCRdb to about 2020). Turning to the overall study: Samples from collaborators originated in the United States, Italy and Spain and spanned both the acute and convalescent phases of COVID-19. The sample metadata nearly always contained a de-identified subject ID, COVID-19 status, age in years and sex. The repertoires were made available in a free public database intended to serve as a resource for research on the immune response to SARS-CoV-2. The prospective study material was composed of cDNA or gDNA derived from T cells, B-cell-depleted T cells, or PBMCs. Where available, HLA class I and class II types were obtained from metadata supplied by the sample provider rather than from assay-based typing. Samples were obtained from the ongoing ImmuneRACE study (first 160 participants) and from over 1,000 subjects provided by 6 global collaborators. Subjects who had been exposed to COVID-19, were actively infected with it, or had recovered from it provided the deeply sampled blood TCRbeta repertoires that made up the dataset.

To note about this clone: Its antigen is still unknown. Base qualities are missing; no much larger clone stands one base away.

Participants in the prospective study were enrolled through a virtual design, were aged about 18 to 89 years, and lived in some 24 United States geographic areas. In the prospective study, cohorts were assigned on the basis of participant-reported clinical history obtained from a screening survey and a study questionnaire. In the prospective study, whole blood, serum and a nasopharyngeal or oropharyngeal swab were collected from each participant by mobile phlebotomists. Prospective study participants could optionally give additional blood draws and questionnaires over a roughly two-month period. Prospective study blood samples were shipped either frozen or at room temperature before DNA extraction. V lost 3 bases and J lost 0 bases; the stretch between them is 8 bases long. The CDR3, from cysteine to phenylalanine, totals 14 residues. Just the 42-base CDR3 DNA is kept, in frame starting at base 1. From the germline V gene (reference sequence), CDR1 is LNHDA and CDR2 is SQIVND.

TCRbeta CDR3 regions were amplified from genomic DNA by means of the immunoSEQ Assay, a bias-controlled multiplex PCR. Per the original workflow: Nucleated cell counts per sample were estimated from amplification of reference gene primers within the assay. To quantify the absolute abundance of each unique TCRbeta CDR3 rearrangement, sequence reads were collapsed and filtered. Productive Simpson clonality was computed per sample as the square root of Simpson's diversity index over productive rearrangements. TCRdb provides this immuneACCESS table in a form limited to in-frame rearrangements. Some clones are lacking; in checked studies, under half of them reflect an unresolved V gene, and why the rest are absent is not known. The DNA gave D and trimming, while V, J and clone size come from that table. The sample yields around 250,000 clones; about 90% were counted once. In total, the top ten clones hold 1.2% of the sample.

What the research found in general, with its limitations: The quantity of clinical and demographic metadata differed by source and by participant and was supplied without curation.

The sequence joins TRBV19 to TRBJ1-2; the best D guess is TRBD1, with 6 bases matching. Sequenced input: PBMCs or T cells enriched from blood (not recorded which). The receptor comes from a human donor in a cohort exposed to, infected with or recovered from COVID-19 (not recorded which). The donor label of this sample is uncertain. The DNA sequence reads TGTGCCAGTAGTATGCAGGGGTCTAACTATGGCTACACCTTC. Translated, it gives CASSMQGSNYGYTF.